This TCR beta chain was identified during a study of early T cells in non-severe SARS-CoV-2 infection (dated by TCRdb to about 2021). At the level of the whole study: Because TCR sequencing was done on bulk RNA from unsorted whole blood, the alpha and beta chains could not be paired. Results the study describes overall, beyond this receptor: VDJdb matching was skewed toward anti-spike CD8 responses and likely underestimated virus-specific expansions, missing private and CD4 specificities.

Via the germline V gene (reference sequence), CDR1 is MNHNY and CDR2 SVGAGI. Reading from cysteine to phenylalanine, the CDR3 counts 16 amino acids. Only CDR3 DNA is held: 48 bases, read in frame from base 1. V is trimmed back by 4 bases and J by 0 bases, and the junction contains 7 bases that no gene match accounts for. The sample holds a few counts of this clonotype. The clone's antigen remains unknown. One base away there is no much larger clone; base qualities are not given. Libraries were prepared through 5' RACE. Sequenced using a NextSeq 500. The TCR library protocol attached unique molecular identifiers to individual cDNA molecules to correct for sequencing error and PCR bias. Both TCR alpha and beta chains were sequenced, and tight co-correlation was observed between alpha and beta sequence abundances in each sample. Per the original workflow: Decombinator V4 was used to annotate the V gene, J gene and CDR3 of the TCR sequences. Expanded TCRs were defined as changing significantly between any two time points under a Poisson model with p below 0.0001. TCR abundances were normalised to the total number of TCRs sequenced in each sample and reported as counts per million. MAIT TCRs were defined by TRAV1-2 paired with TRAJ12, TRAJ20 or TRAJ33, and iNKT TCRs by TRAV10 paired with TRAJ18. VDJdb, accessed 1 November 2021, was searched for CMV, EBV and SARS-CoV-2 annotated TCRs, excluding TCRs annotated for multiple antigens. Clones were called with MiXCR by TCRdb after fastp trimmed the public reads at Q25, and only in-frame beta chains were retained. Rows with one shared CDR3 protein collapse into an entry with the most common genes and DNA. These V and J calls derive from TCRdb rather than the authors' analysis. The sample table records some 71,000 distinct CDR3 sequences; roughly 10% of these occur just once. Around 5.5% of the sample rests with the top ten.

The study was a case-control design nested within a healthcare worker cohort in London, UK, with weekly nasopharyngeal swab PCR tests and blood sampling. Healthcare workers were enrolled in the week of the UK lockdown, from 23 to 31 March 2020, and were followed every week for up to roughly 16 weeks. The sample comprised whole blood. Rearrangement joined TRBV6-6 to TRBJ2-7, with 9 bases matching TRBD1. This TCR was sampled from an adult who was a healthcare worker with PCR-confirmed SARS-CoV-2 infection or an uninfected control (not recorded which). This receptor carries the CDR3 CASSSNGQGRSYEQYF. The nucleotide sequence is TGTGCCAGCAGTTCTAACGGACAGGGGCGCTCCTACGAGCAGTACTTC.